One sample yielded the 27 T cell receptor beta chains listed below, sequenced in a study of blood T cell repertoires in COVID-19. Sequencing was performed with immunoSEQ multiplex PCR; in TCRdb, only in-frame clones are kept and a portion is missing. Of around 120,000 clones detected, about 74% appear once; the ten largest clones hold 6.2%. What was sequenced was peripheral blood. The source of these receptors is a man in his 70s with acute or convalescent COVID-19.

The chain has TRBV5-6 and TRBJ1-1, with no clear D. The CDR3 totals 14 residues. Germline V lookup: CDR1 SGHDT, CDR2 YYEEEE. The germline V and J ends were trimmed by 0 bases and 4 bases, with 10 bases remaining between them. CDR3 nucleotides: TGTGCCAGCAGCTTGGGGCGGGTGGGCACTGAAGCTTTCTTT. Its protein product is CASSLGRVGTEAFF. Complete variable domain (other parts from reference TRBV5-6 and TRBJ1-1): DAGVTQSPTHLIKTRGQQVTLRCSPKSGHDTVSWYQQALGQGPQFIFQYYEEEERQRGNFPDRFSGHQFPNYSSELNVNALLLGDSALYLCASSLGRVGTEAFFGQGTRLTVV.

The chain combines TRBV2 with TRBJ1-5; 7 nucleotides line up with TRBD1. With V trimmed by 1 base and J by 6 bases, 3 bases remained unmatched. Per germline, CDR1 SNHLY and CDR2 FYNNEI. The CDR3 is made up of 14 amino acids. The CDR3 bases are TGTGCCAGCAGTGAAGACAGGGGCTCTCAGCCCCAGCATTTT. It encodes CASSEDRGSQPQHF.

This chain uses TRBV15 with TRBJ2-2, with 8 bases matching TRBD2. V lost 0 bases to trimming and J lost 1 base; unmatched junction nucleotides: 13. This CDR3 spans 20 amino acids. Germline CDR1 reads LNHNV; CDR2 reads YYDKDF (reference sequence). This CDR3 reads CATSRDALAGGALNTGELFF. CDR3 nucleotides: TGTGCCACCAGCAGAGACGCCCTGGCGGGGGGCGCATTGAACACCGGGGAGCTGTTTTTT.

This chain joins TRBV12-3 or TRBV12-4 and TRBJ2-2, with D uncertain. Trimming shortened V by 5 bases and J by 6 bases, and 10 bases separated the two germline ends. The CDR3 covers 13 residues. CDR3 bases: TGTGCCAGCAGTGTAATGAGGCCCGGGGAGCTGTTTTTT. Residues: CASSVMRPGELFF.

The V call is TRBV6-1, the J call TRBJ2-3; perhaps TRBD1 as D (5 bases). Germline CDR1 and CDR2: MNHNS and SASEGT. This CDR3 comprises 13 residues. Trimming shortened V by 3 bases and J by 4 bases, and 8 bases separated the two germline ends. The CDR3 sequence is CASSDRAPDTQYF. CDR3 in DNA: TGTGCCAGCAGTGACAGGGCCCCAGATACGCAGTATTTT.

This clone was detected ten times or more. V is TRBV15 and J is TRBJ1-1; a weak D match, TRBD1 (5 bases). Germline CDR1 LNHNV, CDR2 YYDKDF (reference sequence). V was trimmed by 0 bases and J by 3 bases, leaving 8 bases between them. The CDR3 is 14 residues long. The CDR3 DNA reads TGTGCCACCAGCAGAGAGACAGAATACACTGAAGCTTTCTTT. It specifies CATSRETEYTEAFF.

This rearrangement joins TRBV29-1 to TRBJ1-3; possible D gene TRBD1, 6 bases. Germline V gives CDR1 SQVTM, CDR2 ANQGSEA. The germline V and J ends were trimmed by 2 bases and 4 bases, with 12 bases remaining between them. The CDR3 length is 14 residues. The CDR3 coding sequence is TGCAGCGTTGAAACCGACAGGCTAGGAAACACCATATATTTT. Translating it yields CSVETDRLGNTIYF.

This clone came up a few times. The chain combines TRBV5-6 with TRBJ2-3; D gene unclear. V lost 2 bases, J lost 0 bases, and 4 bases lay in between. Germline CDR1 SGHDT, CDR2 YYEEEE. The CDR3 has 13 residues. CDR3 protein: CASSFQSTDTQYF. The CDR3, as DNA: TGTGCCAGCAGCTTCCAGAGCACAGATACGCAGTATTTT.

This clone was found a few times. This chain connects TRBV7-3 to TRBJ1-1; D perhaps matches TRBD1 (6 bases). Per germline, CDR1 SGHTA and CDR2 FQGTGA. Trimming removed 5 bases at V and 2 bases at J, with 9 bases between. This CDR3 contains 13 residues. This CDR3 reads CASSGQRNTEAFF. The CDR3 DNA reads as TGTGCCAGCAGCGGACAGCGTAACACTGAAGCTTTCTTT. The full variable domain, its missing parts supplied by reference TRBV7-3 and TRBJ1-1, is GAGVSQTPSNKVTEKGKYVELRCDPISGHTALYWYRQSLGQGPEFLIYFQGTGAADDSGLPNDRFFAVRPEGSVSTLKIQRTERGDSAVYLCASSGQRNTEAFFGQGTRLTVV.

Points on this clone: At one of its ends the junction is not consistent with the germline gene, which may arise from a read error. J is TRBJ1-2 and V is TRBV7-2, with D possibly being TRBD1 (6 bases). The length of the CDR3 is 10 residues. The germline V gene has CDR1 SGHTA and CDR2 FQGNSA. The CDR3 sequence is CASSHDRSFF. As DNA, the CDR3 is TGTGCCAGCAGCCATGACAGGTCCTTCTTC.

This chain links TRBV4-3 with TRBJ2-5; 7 positions match TRBD1. V gave up 0 bases and J gave up 4 bases; unmatched junction bases: 14. Per germline, CDR1 LGHNA and CDR2 YSLEER. The CDR3 runs 18 residues. CDR3 sequence reads: CASSQDRVQGSYRETQYF. The CDR3 DNA is TGCGCCAGCAGCCAAGATAGGGTACAGGGGAGCTACCGAGAGACCCAGTACTTC.

The count of this clone is one. The chain recombines TRBV19 with TRBJ1-1; D unclear. The CDR3 is 14 residues long. With 3 bases removed from V and 2 bases from J, the gap between germline ends came to 10 bases. Looked up from germline, CDR1 is LNHDA and CDR2 is SQIVND (reference sequence). The CDR3: CASSINTFNTEAFF. CDR3 sequence (DNA): TGTGCCAGTAGTATTAACACCTTCAACACTGAAGCTTTCTTT. The entire variable domain, with the rest obtained from reference TRBV19 and TRBJ1-1, is as follows: DGGITQSPKYLFRKEGQNVTLSCEQNLNHDAMYWYRQDPGQGLRLIYYSQIVNDFQKGDIAEGYSVSREKKESFPLTVTSAQKNPTAFYLCASSINTFNTEAFFGQGTRLTVV.

The V call is TRBV19, the J call TRBJ1-5; 8 bases are a match to TRBD1. The CDR3 totals 16 residues. V dropped 6 bases and J dropped 2; count of bases not matched to a gene: 9. Germline V gene data show CDR1 as LNHDA and CDR2 as SQIVND (reference sequence). CDR3 DNA sequence: TGTGCCAGTAGGGACAGGGTAAGAGGTCGCAATCAGCCCCAGCATTTT. It translates to CASRDRVRGRNQPQHF.

The chain is built from TRBV27 and TRBJ2-7; weak D call: TRBD2 (5 bases). Germline assignment: CDR1 MNHEY and CDR2 SMNVEV (reference sequence). This CDR3 has 14 amino acids. V lost 2 bases and J lost 2, with 10 bases in between. The CDR3, as DNA: TGTGCCAGCAGTTTAAGGCTAGCAGCCTACGAGCAGTACTTC. Translation gives CASSLRLAAYEQYF.

The rearrangement joins TRBV19 to TRBJ2-6, with D possibly being TRBD2 (5 bases). V shed 4 bases and J shed 0 bases, with 7 bases lying between them. This CDR3 contains 15 residues. Germline values: CDR1 LNHDA, CDR2 SQIVND (reference sequence). CDR3 in DNA: TGTGCCAGTAGTAAGGGAGTCTCTGGGGCCAACGTCCTGACTTTC. It encodes CASSKGVSGANVLTF. Full variable domain (missing parts from reference TRBV19 and TRBJ2-6): DGGITQSPKYLFRKEGQNVTLSCEQNLNHDAMYWYRQDPGQGLRLIYYSQIVNDFQKGDIAEGYSVSREKKESFPLTVTSAQKNPTAFYLCASSKGVSGANVLTFGAGSRLTVL.

The chain links TRBV10-3 to TRBJ1-1; D gene unclear. The V gene lost 5 bases and the J gene lost 1 base, with 11 bases spanning the gap. In germline, CDR1 is ENHRY, CDR2 SYGVKD. CDR3 length equals 14 residues. CDR3 in amino acids: CAISSTSGNTEAFF. DNA of the CDR3: TGTGCCATCAGTAGCACCTCAGGGAACACTGAAGCTTTCTTT.

The chain joins TRBV6-5 to TRBJ1-1; D is possibly TRBD1 (6 bases). This CDR3 is 14 amino acids long. The germline V and J ends were trimmed by 7 bases and 4 bases, with 16 bases remaining between them. Germline CDR1 MNHEY, CDR2 SVGAGI. The CDR3 coding sequence is TGTGCCAGCACTATAACAGGGTTTGGCACTGAAGCTTTCTTT. It specifies CASTITGFGTEAFF.

The chain recombines TRBV7-8 with TRBJ2-3; 11 bases agree with TRBD1. This CDR3 has 18 amino acids. Germline V gene sequence: CDR1 SGHVS, CDR2 FQNEAQ. J lost 0 bases, V lost 5 bases, and 10 bases had no gene match. Here the CDR3 reads CASSPRDRGGSSTDTQYF. As DNA, the CDR3 is TGTGCCAGCAGCCCCCGGGACAGGGGGGGGAGTAGCACAGATACGCAGTATTTT.

The table lists this clone with a few counts. The genes are TRBV5-4 and TRBJ1-1; D may be TRBD1 (6 bases). CDR3 length: 13 amino acids. Per the germline V gene, CDR1 is SGHNT and CDR2 is YYREEE (reference sequence). V was trimmed by 4 bases and J by 5 bases, leaving 12 bases between them. CDR3 DNA: TGTGCCAGCAGCCGAACAGGGTCGACTGAAGCTTTCTTT. This codes for CASSRTGSTEAFF.

Note on this clone: The conserved phenylalanine or tryptophan normally closing the CDR3 is absent here, so this likely arose from a read error. The limits of the CDR3 on the DNA are not certain, so only TCRdb's listed CDR3 is given. The chain carries TRBV5-4 and TRBJ2-7; the table's D call, TRBD1, was not checked against the DNA. Looked up from germline, CDR1 is SGHNT and CDR2 is YYREEE (reference sequence). The CDR3 length equals 12 residues, ends included. CDR3 loop: CASSGWDRDIII.

This clone was detected only a few times. The chain carries TRBV7-9 and TRBJ2-1, with TRBD2 matching 11 bases. The V gene's germline CDR1 is SEHNR and CDR2 FQNEAQ (reference sequence). This CDR3 is built from 15 residues. V shed 5 bases, J shed 4 bases, and the junction held 4 bases outside the gene matches. The CDR3 loop is CASSHSGGAYNEQFF. In DNA form, the CDR3 reads TGTGCCAGCAGCCATAGCGGGGGGGCTTACAATGAGCAGTTCTTC. Using reference TRBV7-9 and TRBJ2-1 for the parts outside the CDR3, the full variable domain is DTGVSQNPRHKITKRGQNVTFRCDPISEHNRLYWYRQTLGQGPEFLTYFQNEAQLEKSRLLSDRFSAERPKGSFSTLEIQRTEQGDSAMYLCASSHSGGAYNEQFFGPGTRLTVL.

This rearrangement joins TRBV5-4 to TRBJ1-6; maybe TRBD1 (5 bases). Deletions cut 0 bases from V and 7 bases from J, with 8 bases between. Germline V lookup: CDR1 SGHNT, CDR2 YYREEE (reference sequence). This CDR3 is 14 amino acids long. The CDR3 region is CASSLGQRNSPLHF. As DNA, the CDR3 is TGTGCCAGCAGCTTGGGACAGCGCAATTCACCCCTCCACTTT. The entire variable domain, with the rest obtained from reference TRBV5-4 and TRBJ1-6, is as follows: ETGVTQSPTHLIKTRGQQVTLRCSSQSGHNTVSWYQQALGQGPQFIFQYYREEENGRGNFPPRFSGLQFPNYSSELNVNALELDDSALYLCASSLGQRNSPLHFGNGTRLTVT.

The genes are TRBV5-4 and TRBJ1-5; 9 bases align to TRBD1. Germline CDR1 reads SGHNT; CDR2 reads YYREEE (reference sequence). This CDR3 is 15 amino acids long. The junction had 9 bases not matched to a gene; V was cut back by 5 bases and J by 6 bases. The CDR3 protein is CASSMAGDRVQPQHF. DNA for the CDR3: TGTGCCAGCAGTATGGCGGGGGACAGGGTTCAGCCCCAGCATTTT.

The chain links TRBV10-3 to TRBJ2-3; 9 bases fit TRBD2. The V gene end was trimmed by 2 bases and the J gene end by 0 bases; junction bases not matched to a gene: 12. The CDR3 consists of 19 residues. Per the germline V gene, CDR1 is ENHRY and CDR2 is SYGVKD. The CDR3 loop is CAISEGGGREDTSTDTQYF. The DNA for the CDR3 is TGTGCCATCAGTGAGGGCGGCGGGAGGGAAGATACTAGCACAGATACGCAGTATTTT.

The chain couples TRBV30 to TRBJ1-6, with 7 bases fitting TRBD1. After removal of 3 bases from V and 0 bases from J, the junction contained 11 bases not matched to a gene. Germline loops: CDR1 GTSNPN, CDR2 SVGIG (reference sequence). There are 18 residues in the CDR3. CDR3 coding DNA: TGTGCCTGGAGCGACCCGGGACAGTCGAGCTCCTATAATTCACCCCTCCACTTT. Translation: CAWSDPGQSSSYNSPLHF.

The chain is built from TRBV5-6 and TRBJ2-1; 7 bases map to TRBD1. This CDR3 is 13 amino acids long. V shed 4 bases and J 6 bases; nucleotides not matched to a gene: 4. The germline V gene has CDR1 SGHDT and CDR2 YYEEEE. The CDR3 sequence is CASSVDRANEQFF. The CDR3 DNA follows: TGTGCCAGCAGCGTTGACAGGGCCAATGAGCAGTTCTTC.

V is TRBV5-1 and J is TRBJ2-5; D may be TRBD1 (5 bases). The CDR3 sequence is 16 residues long. V lost 2 bases to trimming and J lost 3 bases, with 17 bases between them. Germline-derived CDR1 and CDR2 are SGHRS and YFSETQ. Here the CDR3 reads CASSFLTVGLEETQYF. In DNA, the CDR3 is TGCGCCAGCAGCTTTTTGACAGTTGGCTTAGAAGAGACCCAGTACTTC. The entire variable domain, with the rest obtained from reference TRBV5-1 and TRBJ2-5, is as follows: KAGVTQTPRYLIKTRGQQVTLSCSPISGHRSVSWYQQTPGQGLQFLFEYFSETQRNKGNFPGRFSGRQFSNSRSEMNVSTLELGDSALYLCASSFLTVGLEETQYFGPGTRLLVL.